Sequencing of this T cell receptor beta chain was carried out in a study of human T cells and chemical hapten exposure. Time point indicated: patch test 1, 2 weeks after DPC sensitization. Sample treatment: therapeutic diphenylcyclopropenone sensitization with weekly scalp DPC. TCRdb called the RACE reads again in MiXCR, with one record for every CDR3 protein. The repertoire holds some 83,000 distinct CDR3 sequences, with about 10% as singletons. V dropped 3 bases and J dropped 3 bases, with 23 bases sitting between them. The CDR3 totals 18 residues. Germline V lookup: CDR1 SGHVS, CDR2 FQNEAQ. The specimen comprised whole blood, sampled in connection with sensitization to the hapten diphenylcyclopropenone (DPC). This chain links TRBV7-8 with TRBJ1-1; perhaps TRBD1 as D (5 bases). This receptor was taken from a woman aged 50 to 60 with alopecia areata. Some clones in this sample may be carry-over from other donors' samples. The CDR3 protein is CASSFVTVVGQGDTEAFF. The CDR3 coding sequence is TGTGCCAGCAGCTTCGTGACTGTTGTTGGCCAGGGAGACACTGAAGCTTTCTTT.